This T cell receptor (beta chain) stems from a study of blood T cell repertoires in COVID-19. In the study overall: Spain, Italy and the United States supplied samples that represented acute and convalescent COVID-19. T cells, B-cell-depleted T cells, or PBMCs provided the cDNA or gDNA that served as material.

From germline, CDR1 is SGHRS and CDR2 YFSETQ. Trimming cost V 0 bases and J 4 bases; bases outside gene matches: 10. The CDR3 sequence is 17 residues long. Methods used by the authors: Researchers report that nucleated cell counts were estimated from reference gene primer amplification. Generated by immunoSEQ multiplex PCR, the TCRdb table keeps only in-frame clones and is missing some. That table furnishes V, J and clone size, whereas the DNA furnished D and trimming. The sample lists approximately 160,000 clones, under 95% occurring once. The chain links TRBV5-1 to TRBJ2-3, with 8 bases lining up with TRBD1. The origin of this receptor is a man aged 55 to 70 with active or convalescent COVID-19. Sequencing input: peripheral blood. The CDR3 DNA reads as TGCGCCAGCAGCTTGGGGCAGGGGGCGCGCGGGGCAGATACGCAGTATTTT. The encoded protein is CASSLGQGARGADTQYF.